This T cell receptor (beta chain) was identified in a study of cytomegalovirus exposure and HLA in healthy donors. General study points: It has been reported that TCR beta sequences accurately predicted the HLA-A and HLA-B alleles of most subjects. TCR beta V- and J-gene trimming, according to a later analysis, was linked to a missense DCLRE1C variant. The number of N-insertions in an Asian-associated ancestry cluster was reportedly below the 666-donor mean in a later analysis.

Details on this clone: Its antigen is currently unknown.

The CDR3 spans 15 residues. The ends lost 6 bases at V and 1 base at J; junction bases unmatched: 7. Germline CDR1 SGHRS, CDR2 YFSETQ. It was with 60 Vbeta and 13 Jbeta primers that the PCR ran. TCRdb's copy holds only in-frame clones and misses some; the assay was immunoSEQ multiplex PCR. This table holds some 150,000 clones, about 84% found once. Material: PBMCs. The rearrangement uses TRBV5-1 and TRBJ1-1; 9 bases line up with TRBD1. The source of this sequence is a man aged 45-65 years in good health and CMV-seronegative. CDR3 nucleotide sequence: TGCGCCAGCACCCCGGGACAGGGCCGGAACACTGAAGCTTTCTTT. Translated: CASTPGQGRNTEAFF.